The 26 T cell receptor beta chains below come from one sample, sequenced in a study of T-cell reconstitution after alpha-beta-depleted transplantation in children. Preparation of the TCRbeta library involved a method that used unique molecular identifiers. TCRdb used MiXCR to reprocess the PCR reads, holding one entry per CDR3 protein. Among about 610,000 distinct CDR3 sequences listed, roughly 10% were seen once. This material consisted of PBMCs from the stem cell graft donor, taken from the stem cell graft. The receptor set was obtained from a human donor who donated a stem cell graft to a child with acute myeloid leukemia.

This clonotype was recorded at least ten times. V is TRBV12-3 or TRBV12-4 and J is TRBJ2-1; 7 positions agree with TRBD2. This CDR3 has 15 residues. After removal of 1 base from V and 7 bases from J, the junction contained 7 bases not matched to a gene. The DNA for the CDR3 is TGTGCCAGCAGTTTAGGGGCGGGAGCTAAAAATGAGCAGTTCTTC. It yields the protein CASSLGAGAKNEQFF.

This clonotype has only a few counts. J is TRBJ1-5 and V is TRBV6-1; no reliable D call. The CDR3 consists of 15 residues. Looked up from germline, CDR1 is MNHNS and CDR2 is SASEGT. V was cut by 5 bases and J by 3 bases, with 14 bases left in between. As DNA, the CDR3 is TGTGCCAGCAGTCGAGGGCCTGAGGCCAATCAGCCCCAGCATTTT. It encodes CASSRGPEANQPQHF.

This clonotype has a count of ten or more. The rearrangement links TRBV24-1 to TRBJ1-5; 7 bases match TRBD1. In germline, CDR1 is KGHDR, CDR2 SFDVKD. This CDR3 is 15 amino acids long. With V trimmed by 4 bases and J by 4 bases, 6 bases remained unmatched. CDR3 in DNA: TGTGCCACCAGTGAGGCCGGGACAGAAAATCAGCCCCAGCATTTT. Translating gives CATSEAGTENQPQHF.

The chain uses TRBV20-1 and TRBJ2-7; weak D call: TRBD1 (6 bases). CDR1 and CDR2 (germline): DFQATT, SNEGSKA (reference sequence). V gave up 5 bases and J gave up 2 bases, with 10 bases separating them. The CDR3 runs 12 residues. The CDR3 DNA sequence: TGCAGTGCTGGAAGACAGGCCTACGAGCAGTACTTC. Its translation: CSAGRQAYEQYF.

The CDR3 nucleotides read TGTGCCAGCAACCTAGCGGGAGGGGGAACCGGGGAGCTGTTTTTT. This codes for CASNLAGGGTGELFF. This chain uses TRBV12-3 or TRBV12-4 with TRBJ2-2; TRBD2 aligns across 12 bases. Trimming at V came to 7 bases and at J to 5 bases, leaving 5 bases not matched to a gene. This CDR3 is built from 15 residues.

The CDR3 nucleotides read TGCGCCAGCAGCTTTGCACCCCAAGAGACCCAGTACTTC. The encoded protein is CASSFAPQETQYF. The chain joins TRBV5-1 to TRBJ2-5; no reliable D call. Trimming removed 2 bases from V and 1 base from J, with 6 bases in between. This CDR3 comprises 13 residues. Per the germline V gene, CDR1 is SGHRS and CDR2 is YFSETQ.

This clonotype has a count of ten or more. The CDR3 coding sequence is TGCAGCGCGACAACAGGCTACAATGAGCAGTTCTTC. It yields the protein CSATTGYNEQFF. The chain recombines TRBV29-1 with TRBJ2-1; TRBD1 might be the D (5 bases). Germline assignment: CDR1 SQVTM and CDR2 ANQGSEA. The V end lost 7 bases, the J end lost 3 bases, and 10 bases lay between the germline ends. CDR3 length: 12 amino acids.

This clonotype appeared many times. The genes are TRBV12-3 or TRBV12-4 and TRBJ2-5, with 8 bases lining up with TRBD1. V trimming: 2 bases; J trimming: 2 bases; junction bases outside the gene matches: 4. The CDR3 extends over 15 amino acids. Here the CDR3 reads CASSLPGTGQETQYF. CDR3 bases: TGTGCCAGCAGTTTACCCGGGACAGGACAAGAGACCCAGTACTTC.

This clonotype was recorded a few times. The rearrangement uses TRBV4-1 and TRBJ2-2; 16 bases are shared with TRBD2. This CDR3 has 17 residues. V lost 5 bases to trimming and J lost 8 bases; unmatched junction nucleotides: 8. Looked up from germline, CDR1 is MGHRA and CDR2 is YSYEKL. This CDR3 is CASSGPGLAGGSGELFF. As DNA, the CDR3 is TGCGCCAGCAGCGGTCCGGGACTAGCGGGAGGGAGTGGGGAGCTGTTTTTT.

This clonotype was observed at least ten times. The rearrangement links TRBV28 to TRBJ2-4, with TRBD2 matching over 9 bases. CDR3 length: 16 residues. V was pared by 5 bases and J by 1 base, with 6 bases of the junction left unmatched. The germline CDR1 and CDR2 sequences are MDHEN and SYDVKM. The CDR3, as DNA: TGTGCCAGCAGTCCCCCGGGACTAGCTGCCAAAAACATTCAGTACTTC. As protein: CASSPPGLAAKNIQYF.

This clonotype showed up many times. This chain connects TRBV27 to TRBJ2-3; 11 bases fit TRBD2. The germline V gene encodes CDR1 MNHEY and CDR2 SMNVEV (reference sequence). Trimming cost V 7 bases and J 2 bases; bases outside gene matches: 5. CDR3 length: 15 amino acids. In DNA form, the CDR3 reads TGTGCCAGCATCCTTAGCGGGAGGGCCACAGATACGCAGTATTTT. Translating gives CASILSGRATDTQYF.

This clonotype was found many times. The rearrangement links TRBV4-3 to TRBJ2-1; TRBD2 agrees at 9 bases. Germline assignment: CDR1 LGHNA and CDR2 YSLEER. The CDR3 has 16 amino acids. J lost 3 bases, V lost 0 bases, and 3 bases had no gene match. The CDR3 spells CASSQDKLAGYNEQFF. CDR3 in DNA: TGCGCCAGCAGCCAAGATAAACTAGCGGGCTACAATGAGCAGTTCTTC.

This clonotype has just a few counts. V gene TRBV18 combines with J gene TRBJ1-4; TRBD1 matches 11 bases. V shed 0 bases, J shed 8 bases, and the junction held 5 bases outside the gene matches. CDR3 size: 16 residues. The V gene's germline CDR1 is KGHSH and CDR2 LQKENI. DNA of the CDR3: TGTGCCAGCTCACCACCGAGGACAGGGGGCGCGGAAAAACTGTTTTTT. It specifies CASSPPRTGGAEKLFF.

This clonotype was detected only a few times. The chain employs TRBV9 and TRBJ2-3; D call uncertain. Germline CDR1 reads SGDLS; CDR2 reads YYNGEE. V was clipped by 3 bases and J by 4 bases, with 9 bases between them. This CDR3 has 13 residues. CDR3 bases: TGTGCCAGCAGCGGACCACCCGCAGATACGCAGTATTTT. It specifies CASSGPPADTQYF.

The CDR3 is CASSSDRANHSPLHF. In nucleotides, the CDR3 is TGTGCCAGCAGCTCCGACAGGGCGAATCATTCACCCCTCCACTTT. The chain employs TRBV12-3 or TRBV12-4 and TRBJ1-6; 7 bases are shared with TRBD1. The CDR3 extends over 15 amino acids. V lost 6 bases to trimming and J lost 8 bases; unmatched junction nucleotides: 10.

This clonotype was counted a few times. The chain couples TRBV30 to TRBJ2-7, with unresolved D. Germline values: CDR1 GTSNPN, CDR2 SVGIG (reference sequence). This CDR3 region has 12 residues. Trimming stripped 8 bases from V and 7 bases from J, with 18 bases between. The CDR3 coding sequence is TGTGCCGAGAGGAGAGGCACCTGGGAGCAGTACTTC. Translation gives CAERRGTWEQYF.

This clonotype was recorded many times. The chain has TRBV7-6 and TRBJ1-1, with 11 bases matching TRBD1. The CDR3 covers 16 residues. The junction had 4 bases not matched to a gene; V was cut back by 4 bases and J by 0 bases. CDR1 and CDR2 (germline): SGHVS, FNYEAQ. The CDR3 is CASSSGQGGLNTEAFF. CDR3 in DNA: TGTGCCAGCAGCTCGGGACAGGGGGGTCTGAACACTGAAGCTTTCTTT.

This clonotype was detected only a few times. CDR3: CASSLGSGVNEQFF. The CDR3 DNA sequence: TGTGCCAGCAGCTTAGGGTCAGGGGTCAATGAGCAGTTCTTC. The chain links TRBV7-9 to TRBJ2-1; tentative D call: TRBD1 (6 bases). From germline, CDR1 is SEHNR and CDR2 FQNEAQ (reference sequence). The CDR3 length is 14 residues. Trimming removed 1 base at V and 6 bases at J, with 10 bases between.

In its sample, this clonotype was seen many times. The CDR3, as DNA: TGCAGTGCGGGGTCTAGCAATCAGCCCCAGCATTTT. Protein product: CSAGSSNQPQHF. The rearrangement uses TRBV20-1 and TRBJ1-5; D gene unclear. Trimming pared 6 bases from V and 0 bases from J, leaving 6 bases between. Germline V gives CDR1 DFQATT, CDR2 SNEGSKA (reference sequence). The CDR3 contains 12 residues.

The chain links TRBV28 to TRBJ2-1; D gene ambiguous. The V gene lost 2 bases and the J gene lost 3 bases, with 17 bases spanning the gap. This CDR3 has 17 amino acids. Per germline, CDR1 MDHEN and CDR2 SYDVKM. CDR3 residues: CASSLSPSAGVYNEQFF. DNA for the CDR3: TGTGCCAGCAGTTTAAGCCCTTCCGCAGGAGTCTACAATGAGCAGTTCTTC.

This clonotype was found many times. The chain links TRBV25-1 to TRBJ2-7; 11 bases are a match to TRBD2. With V trimmed by 3 bases and J by 2 bases, 3 bases remained unmatched. In germline, CDR1 is MGHDK, CDR2 SYGVNS. The CDR3 spans 15 residues. CDR3 sequence (DNA): TGTGCCAGCAGTGATCGTAGCGGGAGGGCCTACGAGCAGTACTTC. This encodes CASSDRSGRAYEQYF.

This clonotype has more than one count but fewer than ten. The V and J genes are TRBV4-2 and TRBJ1-5; D is undetermined. With 4 bases removed from V and 7 bases from J, the gap between germline ends came to 23 bases. This CDR3 region has 17 residues. CDR1 and CDR2 from the germline V gene are LGHNA and YNFKEQ. The CDR3 reads CASSLLGGVRAEQPQHF. The CDR3 bases are TGTGCCAGCAGCCTCCTCGGCGGGGTTCGGGCAGAACAGCCCCAGCATTTT.

The rearrangement links TRBV12-3 or TRBV12-4 to TRBJ2-3, with 9 bases identical to TRBD2. The CDR3 spans 17 residues. Losses at the gene ends were 3 bases for V and 3 bases for J; bases not matched to a gene: 10. The CDR3 protein is CASSFETSGLGTDTQYF. CDR3 DNA sequence: TGTGCCAGCAGTTTCGAGACTAGCGGTTTGGGGACAGATACGCAGTATTTT.

The chain joins TRBV28 to TRBJ1-1, with 7 bases identical to TRBD1. Looked up from germline, CDR1 is MDHEN and CDR2 is SYDVKM. The length of the CDR3 is 14 residues. Trimming took 8 bases from V and 2 from J; bases not matched to a gene: 8. Here the CDR3 DNA reads TGTGCCAGCGTTAACAGGGGCCCTAACACTGAAGCTTTCTTT. Translated: CASVNRGPNTEAFF.

This clonotype occurred many times. This chain connects TRBV20-1 to TRBJ2-7, with 11 bases identical to TRBD2. This CDR3 is built from 17 residues. The germline gives CDR1 DFQATT, CDR2 SNEGSKA (reference sequence). V lost 0 bases, J lost 4 bases, and 11 bases stayed unmatched. CDR3 in DNA: TGCAGTGCTAGAGATCTGAATAGCGGGAGGGCCGTTTACGAGCAGTACTTC. It yields the protein CSARDLNSGRAVYEQYF.

This clonotype showed up just a few times. J is TRBJ2-7 and V is TRBV5-1; D remains unclear. CDR3 length: 12 residues. In germline, CDR1 is SGHRS, CDR2 YFSETQ. Trimming removed 0 bases from V and 6 bases from J, with 7 bases in between. The CDR3 DNA follows: TGCGCCAGCAGCTTGGAATTAAGCGAGCAGTACTTC. Its protein product is CASSLELSEQYF.